These 18 T cell receptor beta chains share one sample of origin, sequenced in a study of CD8 T cells in Susac syndrome. After extraction with the RNeasy kit, about 0.45 to 1 ug of the RNA was reverse transcribed using random hexamers. TCRdb redid the calling of the immunoSEQ multiplex PCR reads with MiXCR, one entry per CDR3 protein. Here the sample spans roughly 80,000 distinct CDR3 sequences, approximately 94% being singletons. Sequencing was done on a sample of CD8+ T cells from PBMCs. The source is a human donor with Susac syndrome.

The V call is TRBV11-1, the J call TRBJ2-7, with D perhaps TRBD1 or TRBD2 (5 bases each). Germline V lookup: CDR1 SGHAT, CDR2 FQDESV (reference sequence). Trimming stripped 1 base from V and 2 bases from J, with 9 bases between. The CDR3 covers 14 residues. CDR3 sequence: CASSLVGTAYEQYF. The CDR3 bases are TGTGCCAGCAGCTTAGTTGGGACCGCCTACGAGCAGTACTTC.

The rearrangement links TRBV27 to TRBJ2-5; TRBD2 is a possible D gene (6 bases). CDR1 MNHEY and CDR2 SMNVEV come from the germline V gene (reference sequence). The CDR3 is made up of 15 amino acids. The V end lost 4 bases, the J end lost 3 bases, and 15 bases lay between the germline ends. The CDR3 DNA reads as TGTGCCAGCAGTTCGAGGGAGGACAAGGAAGAGACCCAGTACTTC. It yields the protein CASSSREDKEETQYF.

This clonotype was recorded once. CDR3 protein: CASSAGAEAFF. The DNA for the CDR3 is TGTGCCAGCAGCGCGGGGGCTGAAGCTTTCTTT. The chain is built from TRBV9 and TRBJ1-1; a weak D match, TRBD1 (5 bases). From germline, CDR1 is SGDLS and CDR2 YYNGEE. The CDR3 length is 11 residues. Deletions cut 3 bases from V and 6 bases from J, with 6 bases between.

This sequence joins TRBV4-1 and TRBJ2-3; no reliable D call. Germline assignment: CDR1 MGHRA and CDR2 YSYEKL. V lost 2 bases and J 5 bases, leaving 11 bases between the germline ends. The CDR3 is 14 amino acids. The CDR3 loop reads CASSQRQVGDTQYF. CDR3 in DNA: TGCGCCAGCAGCCAAAGGCAGGTAGGAGATACGCAGTATTTT.

This sequence joins TRBV5-6 and TRBJ2-7, with a possible D match to TRBD1 (5 bases). V was trimmed by 0 bases and J by 3 bases, leaving 10 bases between them. The germline CDR1 and CDR2 sequences are SGHDT and YYEEEE. This CDR3 has 14 amino acids. The CDR3 here is CASSLGTSFYEQYF. The DNA of the CDR3 is TGTGCCAGCAGCTTGGGGACAAGCTTCTACGAGCAGTACTTC. Drawing the rest from reference TRBV5-6 and TRBJ2-7, the complete variable domain is DAGVTQSPTHLIKTRGQQVTLRCSPKSGHDTVSWYQQALGQGPQFIFQYYEEEERQRGNFPDRFSGHQFPNYSSELNVNALLLGDSALYLCASSLGTSFYEQYFGPGTRLTVT.

The chain has TRBV27 and TRBJ1-1; D possibly corresponds to TRBD1 (6 bases). From germline, CDR1 is MNHEY and CDR2 SMNVEV (reference sequence). The CDR3 length is 13 residues. The germline V and J ends were trimmed by 3 bases and 7 bases, with 12 bases remaining between them. This chain's CDR3 is CASSFGQGFEAFF. The CDR3 DNA sequence: TGTGCCAGCAGTTTTGGGCAGGGGTTTGAAGCTTTCTTT.

This chain connects TRBV29-1 to TRBJ2-7; D is possibly TRBD2 (7 bases). The CDR3 extends over 10 amino acids. The V end lost 6 bases, the J end lost 5 bases, and 8 bases lay between the germline ends. Germline lookup yields CDR1 SQVTM and CDR2 ANQGSEA. CDR3 bases: TGCAGCGTCGGGGGGCACGAGCAGTACTTC. Its translation is CSVGGHEQYF.

V is TRBV28 and J is TRBJ2-7, with 11 bases fitting TRBD2. Germline CDR1 MDHEN, CDR2 SYDVKM. The CDR3 sequence is 20 residues long. Losses at the gene ends were 2 bases for V and 2 bases for J; bases not matched to a gene: 17. The CDR3 sequence: CASSLVFQTMTSGAPYEQYF. Written as DNA, the CDR3 is TGTGCCAGCAGTTTAGTATTTCAAACGATGACTAGCGGGGCTCCCTACGAGCAGTACTTC.

The V and J genes are TRBV20-1 and TRBJ1-2; D remains unclear. The length of the CDR3 is 14 residues. Deletions cut 0 bases from V and 8 bases from J, with 16 bases between. Germline CDR1 is DFQATT and CDR2 is SNEGSKA (reference sequence). The chain's CDR3 is CSARDNRLGRGYTF. The DNA of the CDR3 is TGCAGTGCTAGAGATAACCGGCTCGGGCGCGGCTACACCTTC.

The V gene is TRBV9, the J gene TRBJ1-5, with TRBD1 as a possible D gene (6 bases). V gave up 4 bases and J gave up 6 bases, with 14 bases separating them. The germline V gene encodes CDR1 SGDLS and CDR2 YYNGEE. The CDR3 totals 14 residues. CDR3 coding DNA: TGTGCCAGCAGCCTCACAGGGCACGGTCAGCCCCAGCATTTT. Residues: CASSLTGHGQPQHF.

V is TRBV9 and J is TRBJ2-7, with D maybe TRBD2 (5 bases). The CDR3 spans 15 residues. Deletions cut 4 bases from V and 0 bases from J, with 14 bases between. Looked up from germline, CDR1 is SGDLS and CDR2 is YYNGEE. The CDR3 nucleotides are TGTGCCAGCAGCCTAAAGTCGGGAAGCTCCTACGAGCAGTACTTC. This gives the protein CASSLKSGSSYEQYF.

The genes are TRBV19 and TRBJ1-5; D perhaps matches TRBD1 (6 bases). V was pared by 5 bases and J by 5 bases, with 16 bases between. This CDR3 region has 15 residues. Germline V CDR1 and CDR2: LNHDA, SQIVND (reference sequence). CDR3 sequence: CASSPRGRLDQPQHF. The CDR3 coding sequence is TGTGCCAGTAGTCCACGGGGGCGCCTGGATCAGCCCCAGCATTTT.

The chain employs TRBV27 and TRBJ2-3; 11 nucleotides agree with TRBD2. The CDR3 has 16 residues. The V segment lost 1 base and the J segment 3 bases; nucleotides outside the gene matches: 3. Germline CDR1 MNHEY, CDR2 SMNVEV (reference sequence). The CDR3 spells CASSLFRLAGTDTQYF. CDR3 bases: TGTGCCAGCAGTTTATTCCGACTAGCGGGAACAGATACGCAGTATTTT.

The chain carries TRBV3-1 and TRBJ2-1; 7 nucleotides match TRBD2. Germline CDR1 is LGHDT and CDR2 is YNNKEL (reference sequence). The V gene end was trimmed by 5 bases and the J gene end by 0 bases; junction bases not matched to a gene: 10. This CDR3 has 17 residues. The CDR3 nucleotides read TGTGCCAGCAGCTACGGACTAGGTGACTCCTCCTACAATGAGCAGTTCTTC. It is translated as CASSYGLGDSSYNEQFF.

This chain links TRBV6-2 or TRBV6-3 with TRBJ1-6; D is perhaps TRBD1 (6 bases). Germline CDR1 and CDR2: MNHEY and SVGEGT. The germline V and J ends were trimmed by 5 bases and 10 bases, with 24 bases remaining between them. This CDR3 is 17 amino acids long. CDR3 nucleotide sequence: TGTGCCAGCAGTACCCCATTCCTGGGCAGGGGTCGATCACCCCTCCACTTT. Translation: CASSTPFLGRGRSPLHF.

The chain combines TRBV30 with TRBJ2-7; D is possibly TRBD2 (5 bases). The V gene lost 3 bases and the J gene lost 5 bases, with 20 bases spanning the gap. The CDR3 length is 15 residues. Germline CDR1 is GTSNPN and CDR2 is SVGIG (reference sequence). CDR3 region: CAWRGEGKYANEQYF. The CDR3 DNA follows: TGTGCCTGGAGGGGAGAAGGGAAGTATGCCAACGAGCAGTACTTC. Based on the CDR3 plus reference TRBV30 and TRBJ2-7, the full variable domain is SQTIHQWPATLVQPVGSPLSLECTVEGTSNPNLYWYRQAAGRGLQLLFYSVGIGQISSEVPQNLSASRPQDRQFILSSKKLLLSDSGFYLCAWRGEGKYANEQYFGPGTRLTVT.

The chain couples TRBV6-1 to TRBJ2-3, with D perhaps being TRBD1 or TRBD2 (6 bases each). CDR3 length: 15 amino acids. V shed 1 base and J shed 4 bases, with 12 bases lying between them. Germline-derived CDR1 and CDR2 are MNHNS and SASEGT. This CDR3 is CASSEEGGGADTQYF. The CDR3 DNA is TGTGCCAGCAGTGAAGAAGGGGGAGGAGCAGATACGCAGTATTTT.

The V gene is TRBV29-1, the J gene TRBJ2-7; D unclear. Germline V CDR1 and CDR2: SQVTM, ANQGSEA. Trimming took off 4 bases at V and 2 bases at J, with 6 bases between the two ends. This CDR3 is built from 11 residues. The CDR3 reads CSVARAYEQYF. In nucleotides, the CDR3 is TGCAGCGTTGCCCGTGCCTACGAGCAGTACTTC.